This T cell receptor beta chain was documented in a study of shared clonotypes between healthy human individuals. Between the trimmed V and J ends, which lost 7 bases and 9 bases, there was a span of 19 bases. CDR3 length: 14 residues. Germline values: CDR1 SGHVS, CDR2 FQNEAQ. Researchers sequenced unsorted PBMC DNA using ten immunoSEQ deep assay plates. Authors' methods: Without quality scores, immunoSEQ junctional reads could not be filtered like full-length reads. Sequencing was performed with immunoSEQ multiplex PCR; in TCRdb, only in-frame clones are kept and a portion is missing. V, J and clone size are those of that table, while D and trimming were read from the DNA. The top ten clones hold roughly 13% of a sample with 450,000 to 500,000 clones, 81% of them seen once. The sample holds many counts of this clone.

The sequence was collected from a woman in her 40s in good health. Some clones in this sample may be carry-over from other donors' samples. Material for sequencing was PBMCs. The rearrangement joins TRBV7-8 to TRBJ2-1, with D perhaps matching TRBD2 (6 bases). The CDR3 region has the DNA TGTGCCAGCACCCGAGGGCTAGCGTTCGGTGAGCAGTTCTTC. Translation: CASTRGLAFGEQFF.